One and the same sample provided the 19 T cell receptor beta chains below, sequenced in a study of somatic mutations in cytotoxic T cells in rheumatoid arthritis. Clones were read by immunoSEQ multiplex PCR, and TCRdb kept only the in-frame ones, dropping some. Of some 10,000 clones listed, 85% to 95% are singletons. Sequences were obtained from CD8+ T cells sorted from blood. The receptors were gathered from a woman aged 18-29 years with rheumatoid arthritis.

The CDR3 region has the DNA TGTGCCAGCAGCTACAGTCCCGGGACAGGGCAGGGTAACTATGGCTACACCTTC. Protein product: CASSYSPGTGQGNYGYTF. The J gene is TRBJ1-2, the V gene TRBV7-2, with 9 bases aligning to TRBD1. The CDR3 covers 18 residues. Germline V gene lookup returns CDR1 SGHTA and CDR2 FQGNSA. The ends lost 4 bases at V and 1 base at J; junction bases unmatched: 13.

This chain joins TRBV5-1 and TRBJ1-3; 10 bases agree with TRBD1. The CDR3 loop spans 18 amino acids. CDR1 is SGHRS and CDR2 is YFSETQ in the germline V gene. Germline trimming cut 4 bases from V and 0 bases from J; bases unmatched to any gene: 10. CDR3 loop: CASSPGDRGPYSGNTIYF. The CDR3 region has the DNA TGCGCCAGCAGCCCCGGGGACAGGGGCCCTTACTCTGGAAACACCATATATTTT.

In regard to this clone: The junction and the germline gene differ at one end; a read error may be behind it. The chain is built from TRBV7-7 and TRBJ2-5; 7 bases fit TRBD2. Per the germline V gene, CDR1 is SSHAT and CDR2 is FNYEAQ (reference sequence). The CDR3 has 15 amino acids. The CDR3 loop reads CASSRTSSLQETQYF. The CDR3 nucleotides are TGTGCTAGCAGCCGGACTAGTTCTCTCCAAGAGACCCAGTACTTC.

This clone was found once. This rearrangement joins TRBV11-1 to TRBJ1-2; D is possibly TRBD1 (5 bases). V was trimmed by 2 bases and J by 4 bases, leaving 20 bases between them. CDR3 length equals 17 residues. Germline V gene lookup returns CDR1 SGHAT and CDR2 FQDESV (reference sequence). In nucleotides, the CDR3 is TGTGCCAGCAGCTTAAACGGGGGGGATCACGCTCCCTATGGCTACACCTTC. Translation: CASSLNGGDHAPYGYTF.

Here the CDR3 reads CASSVPRGGTDNEQFF. The CDR3 nucleotides read TGTGCCAGCAGCGTACCTCGCGGGGGGACAGACAATGAGCAGTTCTTC. V is TRBV9 and J is TRBJ2-1; possible D gene TRBD2, 8 bases. Per germline, CDR1 SGDLS and CDR2 YYNGEE. The CDR3 is 16 amino acids. Between the trimmed V and J ends, which lost 1 base and 5 bases, there was a span of 16 bases.

V is TRBV6-5 and J is TRBJ1-1; unclear D gene. The CDR3 contains 13 residues. Germline loops: CDR1 MNHEY, CDR2 SVGAGI. Trimming cost V 0 bases and J 4 bases, with 6 bases left between them. Here the CDR3 reads CASSYSFSTEAFF. The CDR3 region has the DNA TGTGCCAGCAGTTACTCGTTCAGCACTGAAGCTTTCTTT.

The rearrangement links TRBV27 to TRBJ1-5, with a weak D call TRBD1 (6 bases). This CDR3 is 14 amino acids long. Germline CDR1 and CDR2: MNHEY and SMNVEV (reference sequence). With 6 bases removed from V and 6 bases from J, the gap between germline ends came to 15 bases. CDR3 amino acids: CASSRGGIGQPQHF. The CDR3 DNA reads TGTGCCAGCAGCCGAGGGGGTATCGGTCAGCCCCAGCATTTT.

V is TRBV12-5 and J is TRBJ2-4; weak D call: TRBD2 (6 bases). The V end was cut by 0 bases, the J end by 12 bases, with 15 bases between. Germline V gene lookup returns CDR1 LGHNT and CDR2 FRNRAP. CDR3 size: 14 residues. The CDR3 sequence is CASGLVPGEHDQYF. CDR3 nucleotide sequence: TGTGCTAGTGGTTTGGTACCGGGAGAGCACGATCAGTACTTC. The complete variable domain, with remaining parts taken from reference TRBV12-5 and TRBJ2-4, reads DARVTQTPRHKVTEMGQEVTMRCQPILGHNTVFWYRQTMMQGLELLAYFRNRAPLDDSGMPKDRFSAEMPDATLATLKIQPSEPRDSAVYFCASGLVPGEHDQYFGAGTRLSVL.

The chain employs TRBV19 and TRBJ2-7; possibly TRBD1 for D (6 bases). The V gene lost 0 bases and the J gene lost 2 bases, with 11 bases spanning the gap. Germline loops: CDR1 LNHDA, CDR2 SQIVND (reference sequence). There are 15 residues in the CDR3. The CDR3 is CASSIDSGQPYEQYF. CDR3 DNA sequence: TGTGCCAGTAGTATAGATTCGGGACAACCCTACGAGCAGTACTTC.

The V gene is TRBV7-6, the J gene TRBJ1-1; TRBD1 might be the D (5 bases). In germline, CDR1 is SGHVS, CDR2 FNYEAQ. This CDR3 comprises 13 residues. V was trimmed by 2 bases and J by 1 base, leaving 5 bases between them. CDR3 region: CASSLTGNTEAFF. The CDR3 DNA is TGTGCCAGCAGCTTAACAGGGAACACTGAAGCTTTCTTT.

The genes are TRBV4-1 and TRBJ1-2, with unresolved D. The V and J ends lost 4 bases and 0 bases respectively, with 12 bases between them. Germline CDR1 reads MGHRA; CDR2 reads YSYEKL. The CDR3 has 15 residues. This CDR3 is CASSPLSGANYGYTF. CDR3 bases: TGCGCCAGCAGCCCCTTAAGCGGGGCTAACTATGGCTACACCTTC.

The chain employs TRBV5-6 and TRBJ2-1; D gene ambiguous. The germline CDR1 and CDR2 sequences are SGHDT and YYEEEE. The V and J ends lost 0 bases and 3 bases respectively, with 4 bases between them. This CDR3 is 13 amino acids long. The CDR3 sequence: CASSLVNYNEQFF. As DNA, the CDR3 is TGTGCCAGCAGCTTGGTAAACTACAATGAGCAGTTCTTC.

This clone was observed a few times. The V and J genes are TRBV27 and TRBJ1-4, with D possibly matching TRBD1 (6 bases). The V end was cut by 8 bases, the J end by 6 bases, with 13 bases between. The germline gives CDR1 MNHEY, CDR2 SMNVEV (reference sequence). This CDR3 comprises 13 residues. CDR3 in amino acids: CASRSTGYEKLFF. The CDR3 region has the DNA TGTGCCAGCCGCTCCACAGGGTATGAAAAACTGTTTTTT.

J is TRBJ2-7 and V is TRBV7-8; 7 nucleotides match TRBD1. CDR3 length: 15 residues. Germline values: CDR1 SGHVS, CDR2 FQNEAQ. The V gene end was trimmed by 5 bases and the J gene end by 1 base; junction bases not matched to a gene: 8. CDR3 protein: CASSGPTGPSYEQYF. CDR3 nucleotide sequence: TGTGCCAGCAGCGGGCCGACAGGGCCTTCCTACGAGCAGTACTTC.

The chain couples TRBV6-5 to TRBJ2-3; possibly TRBD2 for D (6 bases). The length of the CDR3 is 15 residues. Germline assignment: CDR1 MNHEY and CDR2 SVGAGI. V lost 7 bases and J 2 bases, leaving 16 bases between the germline ends. CDR3 loop: CASTLDGRDTDTQYF. The CDR3 coding sequence is TGTGCCAGCACTCTAGACGGGCGGGACACAGATACGCAGTATTTT.

The table lists this clone with a count of one. The J gene is TRBJ2-2, the V gene TRBV27; the D is unclear. The germline V and J ends were trimmed by 1 base and 5 bases, with 2 bases remaining between them. Germline-derived CDR1 and CDR2 are MNHEY and SMNVEV (reference sequence). The CDR3 is made up of 12 amino acids. The CDR3 sequence is CASSLLTGELFF. The DNA of the CDR3 is TGTGCCAGCAGTTTATTAACCGGGGAGCTGTTTTTT.

This chain uses TRBV29-1 with TRBJ2-2, with a weak D call TRBD1 (5 bases). The CDR3 runs to 13 residues. Per germline, CDR1 SQVTM and CDR2 ANQGSEA. Trimming removed 2 bases at V and 3 bases at J, with 7 bases between. CDR3 amino acids: CSVEKGDTGELFF. The CDR3 DNA reads TGCAGCGTTGAAAAAGGGGACACCGGGGAGCTGTTTTTT.

This sequence joins TRBV5-4 and TRBJ2-5, with 11 bases fitting TRBD2. V trimming: 2 bases; J trimming: 5 bases; junction bases outside the gene matches: 5. CDR1 is SGHNT, CDR2 YYREEE, per germline (reference sequence). The CDR3 has 15 amino acids. CDR3 coding DNA: TGTGCCAGCAGCTTTTACCTAGCGGGGGGTGAGACCCAGTACTTC. It translates to CASSFYLAGGETQYF.

The chain recombines TRBV25-1 with TRBJ1-4; D is uncertain. Germline V gives CDR1 MGHDK, CDR2 SYGVNS. The CDR3 runs to 10 residues. Trimming pared 6 bases from V and 7 bases from J, leaving 3 bases between. The CDR3 reads CASRSEKLFF. The CDR3 nucleotides read TGTGCCAGCAGGAGTGAAAAACTGTTTTTT.